The T cell receptor beta chain described here comes from a study of T-cell reconstitution after alpha-beta-depleted transplantation in children. This CDR3 contains 13 residues. With 3 bases removed from V and 4 bases from J, the gap between germline ends came to 8 bases. CDR1 SGHRS and CDR2 YFSETQ come from the germline V gene. For TCRbeta, the library was prepared with unique molecular identifiers. TCRdb recomputed calls from the PCR reads with MiXCR, one row per CDR3 protein. The data hold some 290,000 distinct CDR3 sequences, with almost 10% observed a single time. The chain joins TRBV5-1 to TRBJ2-4, with D perhaps given as TRBD1 or TRBD2 (5 bases each). The input for sequencing was PBMCs from the stem cell graft donor, taken from the stem cell graft. This sequence originates from a human donor who donated a stem cell graft to a child with SCID. DNA for the CDR3: TGCGCCAGCAGCTCGGGGCTTAAAAACATTCAGTACTTC. It is translated as CASSSGLKNIQYF.